This TCR beta chain was profiled in a study of metastatic and nonmetastatic thyroid tumors. Study details: Peripheral blood and tumor or nodule samples from malignant and benign thyroid patients were compared.

Authors' processing steps: Clinicopathological groups differed in CDR3, with these differences serving to build a distant-metastasis classifier for papillary thyroid cancer. Using MiXCR, TCRdb reanalyzed the PCR reads. TCRdb, not the authors, supplied the V and J calls. Among under 20,000 clones listed, about a third were seen once. Ahead of thyroid surgery, no patient had received treatment of any kind. CDR3 length: 14 amino acids. With V trimmed by 6 bases and J by 4 bases, 8 bases remained unmatched. Germline CDR1 reads MGHRA; CDR2 reads YSYEKL. The TCR was taken from a female donor with papillary thyroid cancer or a benign thyroid nodule (not recorded which). Some clones in this sample may be carry-over from other donors' samples. Sequences were obtained from tumor tissue. This chain joins TRBV4-1 and TRBJ1-2, with TRBD1 identical over 7 bases. The CDR3 nucleotides read TGCGCCAGCAGGCCCAGGGGGAACAGCTATGGCTACACCTTC. Its translation: CASRPRGNSYGYTF.